Listed below are T cell receptor beta chains from one sample, sequenced in a study of blood T cell repertoires in COVID-19. The protocol was immunoSEQ multiplex PCR, while the TCRdb copy is restricted to in-frame clones and leaves out a portion. In the table there are under 200,000 clones, 87% of which are singletons. The sample consisted of PBMCs or T cells enriched from blood (not recorded which). Source of these receptors: a woman aged 45-59 years who had recovered from COVID-19. CDR3s include the opening cysteine and the closing phenylalanine or tryptophan. A D gene is named only where the DNA matches it firmly. Size is stated for part of the rows, as once, few or many counts, or as a class when the clone is expanded.

v_gene	abundance	d_gene	len	j_gene	CDR3nt	CDR3aa
TRBV6-5	.	TRBD1	14	TRBJ1-6	TGTGCCAGCAGAGGACAGGGGCCTAATTCACCCCTCCACTTT	CASRGQGPNSPLHF
TRBV29-1	.	.	14	TRBJ2-7	TGCAGCGTTGAAAAGTTCGCGGATACCTACGAGCAGTACTTC	CSVEKFADTYEQYF
TRBV2	few	TRBD1	13	TRBJ2-3	TGTGCCGGCCGGGACAGGCGCACAGATACGCAGTATTTT	CAGRDRRTDTQYF
TRBV7-2	.	.	11	TRBJ2-5	TGTGCCAGCAGTCAAGGGGGGACCCAGTACTTC	CASSQGGTQYF
TRBV28	.	TRBD1	16	TRBJ2-1	TGTGCCAGCAGCTGGACCGGGACAGGGGGGGTTAATGAGCAGTTCTTC	CASSWTGTGGVNEQFF
TRBV5-1	.	TRBD1	16	TRBJ1-1	TGCGCCAGCAGCGGAGGGCAGGGGGTCAGGGACACTGAAGCTTTCTTT	CASSGGQGVRDTEAFF
TRBV5-1	.	TRBD2	16	TRBJ2-5	TGCGCCAGCAGCAAAATAGCGGGAGGGCGCCGGGAGACCCAGTACTTC	CASSKIAGGRRETQYF
TRBV4-2	.	.	16	TRBJ2-1	TGTGCCAGCAGCCAAGAGACCGGGAGTAGCTACAATGAGCAGTTCTTC	CASSQETGSSYNEQFF
TRBV5-1	.	TRBD2	16	TRBJ2-1	TGCGCCAGCAGCCCCCTAGCGGTAGAGTCCTACAATGAGCAGTTCTTC	CASSPLAVESYNEQFF
TRBV7-2	.	TRBD2	16	TRBJ2-7	TGTGCCAGCAGCTTAGCAGGACTAGCGGGCCCTTACGAGCAGTACTTC	CASSLAGLAGPYEQYF
TRBV18	.	TRBD2	11	TRBJ2-1	TGTGCCAGCTCAAACCAGCGGGGAACGTTCTTC	CASSNQRGTFF
TRBV29-1	.	TRBD2	13	TRBJ2-5	TGCAGCGTTGGCGCGGGAGGGAGAGAGACCCAGTACTTC	CSVGAGGRETQYF
TRBV2	.	.	12	TRBJ2-5	TGTGCCAGCAGCCTTTATCAGGAGACCCAGTACTTC	CASSLYQETQYF
TRBV5-6	.	TRBD2	13	TRBJ2-7	TGTGCCAGCAGCCCAGGACTAGCGTACGAGCAGTACTTC	CASSPGLAYEQYF
TRBV6-5	.	TRBD2	15	TRBJ2-3	TGTGCCAGCAGAGAGACTAGCGGGAACACAGATACGCAGTATTTT	CASRETSGNTDTQYF
TRBV4-1	.	.	17	TRBJ2-1	TGCGCCAGCAGCCAAGGACCGGGACTTGCGCAGCCGACGGAGCAGTTCTTC	CASSQGPGLAQPTEQFF
TRBV5-1	.	TRBD1	16	TRBJ1-6	TGCGCCAGCAGCTTGGAGGGGGGACAGGGTGGTTCACCCCTCCACTTT	CASSLEGGQGGSPLHF
TRBV19	.	.	14	TRBJ1-1	TGTGCCAGTAGTATCAGGGGAAGGAACACTGAAGCTTTCTTT	CASSIRGRNTEAFF
TRBV7-2	.	.	15	TRBJ2-1	TGTGCCAGCAGCCAGAAGGGAACAGGTTACAGGAAGCAGTTCTTC	CASSQKGTGYRKQFF
TRBV28	.	.	17	TRBJ2-6	TGTGCCGCCCGCGGGATAACCGGCTCCTCTGGGGCCAACGTCCTGACTTTC	CAARGITGSSGANVLTF
TRBV11-2	.	.	13	TRBJ2-5	TGTGCCAGCAGCTTACGTGTAGATGAGACCCAGTACTTC	CASSLRVDETQYF
TRBV18	.	TRBD1	14	TRBJ1-2	TGTGCCAGCTCACCATCGGAGGGGGCTCTGGGCTACACCTTC	CASSPSEGALGYTF
TRBV6-5	.	TRBD2	15	TRBJ2-7	TGTGCCAGCAGCGTAGCGGGAGAGAGCTCCTACGAGCAGTACTTC	CASSVAGESSYEQYF